The following is a TCR beta chain sequence with its context. Its antigen is still unknown. A junction boundary mismatches the germline segment, possibly from a read error. This sample stems from a study of cytomegalovirus exposure and HLA in healthy donors. Overall study findings and caveats: Listed as cytomegalovirus-associated were over 150 TCR beta chains. Reportedly, cytomegalovirus status was diagnosed with high sensitivity and specificity. Sequencing depth roughly uniform across donors was assumed in presence/absence analyses.

PCR used 60 Vbeta primers and 13 Jbeta primers. Using immunoSEQ multiplex PCR, the repertoire was profiled, and TCRdb retains in-frame clones only, with some absent. The table includes around 130,000 clones, around four fifths detected once. Sequencing was done on a sample of PBMCs. This clonotype was obtained from a woman in her thirties or forties in good health and CMV-seropositive.

CDR3 sequence reads: CASSLEASGRKDF. CDR3 bases: TGCGCCAGCAGCTTGGAGGCTAGCGGGAGAAAAGACTTC. The chain carries TRBV5-1 and TRBJ2-7; the match to TRBD2 covers 10 bases. This CDR3 contains 13 residues. Germline CDR1 reads SGHRS; CDR2 reads YFSETQ.